This entry features one T cell receptor beta chain sequence. Per the authors' pipeline: Researchers report that nucleated cell counts were estimated from reference gene primer amplification. Assay: immunoSEQ multiplex PCR; the TCRdb copy retains only in-frame clones and omits some. V and J calls and clone size come straight from that table; D and trimming were deduced from the DNA. The data show 93,000 or so clones, about 90% seen once. The sample originates from a study of blood T cell repertoires in COVID-19. At the level of the study: Samples came from the United States, Italy and Spain, spanning acute and convalescent COVID-19. Sources were T cells, B-cell-depleted T cells, or PBMCs; the material itself was cDNA or gDNA.

Deletions cut 6 bases from V and 0 bases from J, with 14 bases between. The CDR3 runs to 16 residues. Germline V CDR1 and CDR2: MDHEN, SYDVKM. The rearrangement links TRBV28 to TRBJ1-4; no clear D. This sequence was found in a human donor in a cohort sampled during active COVID-19. The specimen was peripheral blood. The CDR3 sequence is CASSRGREATNEKLFF. In DNA form, the CDR3 reads TGTGCCAGCAGCCGTGGACGGGAAGCAACTAATGAAAAACTGTTTTTT.